This T cell receptor (beta chain) was identified during a study of blood T cell repertoires in COVID-19. Overall study: The samples span acute and convalescent COVID-19 from the United States, Italy and Spain. PBMCs, B-cell-depleted T cells, or T cells were the source of the cDNA or gDNA that made up the material.

Enrolled during active infection, Seattle patients were then followed longitudinally. This CDR3 region has 13 residues. Per germline, CDR1 GTSNPN and CDR2 SVGIG (reference sequence). V lost 5 bases, J lost 13 bases, and 18 bases lay in between. This table comes from immunoSEQ multiplex PCR, and its TCRdb copy is limited to in-frame clones, with some not included. The sample shows approximately 530,000 clones, 85% to 90% of them seen only once. The genes are TRBV30 and TRBJ1-6, with D possibly matching TRBD1 (5 bases). This TCR came from a woman aged 45-60 years with COVID-19, enrolled during active disease. Sequencing was performed on peripheral blood. The CDR3 spells CAWGKGPDDPLHF. The CDR3, as DNA: TGTGCCTGGGGGAAGGGGCCCGATGATCCCCTCCACTTT.